Reported below is one T cell receptor beta chain. One end of the junction varies from germline; a read error may be responsible. There are 15 residues in the CDR3. Per the germline V gene, CDR1 is SSHAT and CDR2 is FNYEAQ (reference sequence). The data belong to a study of blood T cell repertoires in COVID-19. Study information: The United States, Italy and Spain provided the acute and convalescent COVID-19 samples. T cells, B-cell-depleted T cells, or PBMCs provided the cDNA or gDNA that served as material.

In the study's own analysis: For nucleated cells, counts were estimated from reference gene primer amplification. This table comes from immunoSEQ multiplex PCR, and its TCRdb copy is limited to in-frame clones, with some not included. V, J and clone size were drawn from that table, and D and trimming were deduced from the DNA. The sample has roughly 150,000 clones, under 80% seen once. The TCR sequence derives from a man between 70 and 80 years old with acute or convalescent COVID-19. The V gene is TRBV7-7, the J gene TRBJ2-3; 9 bases are a match to TRBD2. Sequencing used peripheral blood. In DNA, the CDR3 is TGTGCTAGCAGCTTAGCGTTGCGGGAGGGAGATACGCAGTATTTT. The encoded protein is CASSLALREGDTQYF.